This entry lists 21 T cell receptor beta chains sequenced from one sample in a study of OX40 agonist ivuxolimab in advanced cancers. This table comes from immunoSEQ multiplex PCR, and its TCRdb copy is limited to in-frame clones, with some not included. The sample lists some 70,000 clones, around 80% seen once, with around 8.2% in the top ten. The starting material was CD4+ or CD8+ T cells sorted from blood, obtained in a trial of the OX40 agonist ivuxolimab. Source of these receptors: an adult with an advanced solid tumor such as melanoma, head and neck, liver or kidney cancer.

The chain links TRBV4-3 to TRBJ2-1, with D uncertain. CDR1 LGHNA and CDR2 YSLEER come from the germline V gene. With 2 bases removed from V and 8 bases from J, the gap between germline ends came to 13 bases. The CDR3 spans 14 residues. The CDR3 spells CASSQSGLIDEQFF. The CDR3 nucleotides read TGCGCCAGCAGCCAATCTGGTCTAATCGATGAGCAGTTCTTC.

This chain uses TRBV27 with TRBJ2-1, with 7 bases fitting TRBD2. The CDR3 covers 17 residues. Germline values: CDR1 MNHEY, CDR2 SMNVEV (reference sequence). V shed 4 bases and J 0 bases; nucleotides not matched to a gene: 9. The CDR3 spells CASSSIAGPSSYNEQFF. The CDR3, as DNA: TGTGCCAGCAGTTCGATAGCGGGTCCGAGCTCCTACAATGAGCAGTTCTTC.

This clone was recorded once. The gene calls are TRBV11-3 and TRBJ2-1; D not certain. This CDR3 is 13 amino acids long. The germline V gene encodes CDR1 SGHNT and CDR2 YENEEA. V was clipped by 3 bases and J by 7 bases, with 10 bases between them. The CDR3 spells CASSFSIWNEQFF. CDR3 nucleotide sequence: TGTGCCAGCAGCTTTAGCATTTGGAATGAGCAGTTCTTC.

The V and J genes are TRBV30 and TRBJ2-1; the D gene is possibly TRBD2 (6 bases). Germline V CDR1 and CDR2: GTSNPN, SVGIG (reference sequence). The germline V and J ends were trimmed by 0 bases and 5 bases, with 14 bases remaining between them. CDR3 length: 15 residues. CDR3 amino acids: CAWSVGGSGHNEQFF. The CDR3 nucleotides are TGTGCCTGGAGTGTAGGAGGAAGCGGGCACAATGAGCAGTTCTTC. The full variable domain, in which reference TRBV30 and TRBJ2-1 provide the parts outside the CDR3, is SQTIHQWPATLVQPVGSPLSLECTVEGTSNPNLYWYRQAAGRGLQLLFYSVGIGQISSEVPQNLSASRPQDRQFILSSKKLLLSDSGFYLCAWSVGGSGHNEQFFGPGTRLTVL.

This clone was picked up one time. This chain joins TRBV5-4 and TRBJ2-3; 8 nucleotides agree with TRBD2. Germline assignment: CDR1 SGHNT and CDR2 YYREEE (reference sequence). This CDR3 contains 14 residues. The ends lost 4 bases at V and 4 bases at J; junction bases unmatched: 5. Written as DNA, the CDR3 is TGTGCCAGCAGCCGGGGGGGCCCAGCAGATACGCAGTATTTT. It specifies CASSRGGPADTQYF.

The J gene is TRBJ1-2, the V gene TRBV10-2; 8 bases align to TRBD1. Germline CDR1 is WSHSY and CDR2 is SAAADI. The CDR3 length is 14 residues. The V segment lost 1 base and the J segment 4 bases; nucleotides outside the gene matches: 2. The CDR3 nucleotides are TGCGCCAGCAGTGAGTTCGACAGGGGCTATGGCTACACCTTC. Amino acids: CASSEFDRGYGYTF.

This sequence joins TRBV19 and TRBJ1-1, with TRBD1 as a possible D gene (6 bases). The germline gives CDR1 LNHDA, CDR2 SQIVND (reference sequence). This CDR3 comprises 13 residues. V lost 7 bases to trimming and J lost 4 bases, with 13 bases between them. The CDR3 region is CASMEGVGTEAFF. The CDR3 DNA follows: TGTGCCAGTATGGAGGGGGTGGGCACTGAAGCTTTCTTT. Looking up the rest from reference TRBV19 and TRBJ1-1 gives the full variable domain: DGGITQSPKYLFRKEGQNVTLSCEQNLNHDAMYWYRQDPGQGLRLIYYSQIVNDFQKGDIAEGYSVSREKKESFPLTVTSAQKNPTAFYLCASMEGVGTEAFFGQGTRLTVV.

The rearrangement joins TRBV11-2 to TRBJ2-2; TRBD2 might be the D (6 bases). Germline CDR1 reads SGHAT; CDR2 reads FQNNGV. The CDR3 totals 16 residues. V lost 1 base to trimming and J lost 1 base, with 10 bases between them. The CDR3 loop is CASSLGLAMNTGELFF. The DNA of the CDR3 is TGTGCCAGCAGCTTAGGCCTAGCGATGAACACCGGGGAGCTGTTTTTT.

Only a few counts were recorded for this clone. The genes are TRBV10-2 and TRBJ2-7; D ambiguous. The CDR3 sequence is 12 residues long. Germline lookup yields CDR1 WSHSY and CDR2 SAAADI. Deletions cut 6 bases from V and 4 bases from J, with 10 bases between. As DNA, the CDR3 is TGCGCCAGCAGGACCGAAAGGTACGAGCAGTACTTC. Protein product: CASRTERYEQYF.

The chain is built from TRBV9 and TRBJ2-3, with 7 positions matching TRBD2. J lost 4 bases, V lost 3 bases, and 5 bases had no gene match. The V gene's germline CDR1 is SGDLS and CDR2 YYNGEE. This CDR3 is 14 amino acids long. The CDR3 DNA is TGTGCCAGCAGCGGTGGGGGGGAGGCAGATACGCAGTATTTT. This sequence encodes CASSGGGEADTQYF. The variable domain in full, with the rest retrieved from reference TRBV9 and TRBJ2-3, is DSGVTQTPKHLITATGQRVTLRCSPRSGDLSVYWYQQSLDQGLQFLIQYYNGEERAKGNILERFSAQQFPDLHSELNLSSLELGDSALYFCASSGGGEADTQYFGPGTRLTVL.

The chain carries TRBV5-1 and TRBJ2-3, with 11 bases fitting TRBD2. From germline, CDR1 is SGHRS and CDR2 YFSETQ. This CDR3 is built from 15 residues. V was pared by 2 bases and J by 3 bases, with 2 bases of the junction left unmatched. The CDR3 DNA reads TGCGCCAGCAGCTTCAGGACTAGCGGGACAGATACGCAGTATTTT. Its translation is CASSFRTSGTDTQYF.

The rearrangement links TRBV4-2 to TRBJ1-1, with 7 bases that match TRBD1. CDR1 is LGHNA, CDR2 YNFKEQ, per germline. V lost 6 bases to trimming and J lost 3 bases; unmatched junction nucleotides: 10. CDR3 length: 15 amino acids. This CDR3 is CASRLGGARDTEAFF. As DNA, the CDR3 is TGTGCCAGCAGGTTAGGGGGCGCAAGGGACACTGAAGCTTTCTTT.

The V gene is TRBV28, the J gene TRBJ2-3; D may be TRBD2 (7 bases). Looked up from germline, CDR1 is MDHEN and CDR2 is SYDVKM. This CDR3 spans 15 amino acids. Trimming stripped 2 bases from V and 5 bases from J, with 14 bases between. CDR3 sequence: CASSLRGGAVDTQYF. The DNA for the CDR3 is TGTGCCAGCAGTTTACGTGGGGGGGCGGTAGATACGCAGTATTTT.

This chain joins TRBV4-2 and TRBJ2-1, with TRBD1 matching over 9 bases. This CDR3 has 19 amino acids. Germline loops: CDR1 LGHNA, CDR2 YNFKEQ. The J segment lost 5 bases and the V segment lost 1 base, leaving 15 bases of the junction unmatched. The CDR3 sequence is CASSQGLPGQGDGDNEQFF. The CDR3 region has the DNA TGTGCCAGCAGCCAAGGCCTTCCGGGACAGGGAGATGGTGACAATGAGCAGTTCTTC.

The chain combines TRBV5-1 with TRBJ1-3; unclear D gene. Trimming pared 2 bases from V and 4 bases from J, leaving 16 bases between. There are 16 residues in the CDR3. Germline CDR1 SGHRS, CDR2 YFSETQ. The CDR3 protein is CASSLMRRETGNTIYF. The CDR3 DNA reads as TGCGCCAGCAGCTTAATGCGACGGGAGACCGGAAACACCATATATTTT. Complete variable domain (other parts from reference TRBV5-1 and TRBJ1-3): KAGVTQTPRYLIKTRGQQVTLSCSPISGHRSVSWYQQTPGQGLQFLFEYFSETQRNKGNFPGRFSGRQFSNSRSEMNVSTLELGDSALYLCASSLMRRETGNTIYFGEGSWLTVV.

This clone appeared once. The gene calls are TRBV27 and TRBJ2-3, with D uncertain. Trimming removed 0 bases at V and 5 bases at J, with 6 bases between. The CDR3 spans 13 residues. Per germline, CDR1 MNHEY and CDR2 SMNVEV (reference sequence). DNA for the CDR3: TGTGCCAGCAGTTTATCTCGCGGAGATACGCAGTATTTT. Protein product: CASSLSRGDTQYF.

The rearrangement uses TRBV5-6 and TRBJ2-7; D might be TRBD1 or TRBD2, each matching 5 bases. The germline V gene has CDR1 SGHDT and CDR2 YYEEEE. The CDR3 totals 12 residues. With 5 bases removed from V and 3 bases from J, the gap between germline ends came to 9 bases. The CDR3 bases are TGTGCCAGCAGACGGGACGGCTACGAGCAGTACTTC. It encodes CASRRDGYEQYF.

This chain links TRBV2 with TRBJ2-2, with D maybe TRBD1 (7 bases). With 4 bases removed from V and 3 bases from J, the gap between germline ends came to 12 bases. The CDR3 length is 15 residues. Germline CDR1 reads SNHLY; CDR2 reads FYNNEI. The CDR3 loop reads CASSGAGGYTGELFF. The CDR3 nucleotides read TGTGCCAGCAGTGGGGCAGGGGGGTACACCGGGGAGCTGTTTTTT.

The chain recombines TRBV29-1 with TRBJ2-3, with D possibly being TRBD1 (5 bases). Germline V CDR1 and CDR2: SQVTM, ANQGSEA. CDR3 length: 14 residues. V was shortened by 5 bases and J by 1 base, with 13 bases between the two germline ends. The CDR3 bases are TGCAGCGTTCTGGGCGGACACGGCACAGATACGCAGTATTTT. It yields the protein CSVLGGHGTDTQYF.

This clone showed up just once. The chain employs TRBV4-3 and TRBJ2-1, with TRBD2 matching over 11 bases. This CDR3 region has 18 residues. V was clipped by 3 bases and J by 2 bases; unmatched bases: 9. Germline values: CDR1 LGHNA, CDR2 YSLEER. The CDR3 region is CASSHLTLAGGPYNEQFF. CDR3 DNA: TGCGCCAGCAGCCACTTAACTCTAGCGGGAGGACCCTACAATGAGCAGTTCTTC.

This sequence joins TRBV10-2 and TRBJ2-5; 16 bases align to TRBD2. The DNA end favors TRBJ2-7, so the J call may be wrong. The CDR3 is 17 residues long. Germline V lookup: CDR1 WSHSY, CDR2 SAAADI. The CDR3 sequence is CASREGTSGRGSYEQYF. In DNA form, the CDR3 reads TGCGCCAGCAGGGAGGGGACTAGCGGGAGGGGTTCCTACGAGCAGTACTTC.